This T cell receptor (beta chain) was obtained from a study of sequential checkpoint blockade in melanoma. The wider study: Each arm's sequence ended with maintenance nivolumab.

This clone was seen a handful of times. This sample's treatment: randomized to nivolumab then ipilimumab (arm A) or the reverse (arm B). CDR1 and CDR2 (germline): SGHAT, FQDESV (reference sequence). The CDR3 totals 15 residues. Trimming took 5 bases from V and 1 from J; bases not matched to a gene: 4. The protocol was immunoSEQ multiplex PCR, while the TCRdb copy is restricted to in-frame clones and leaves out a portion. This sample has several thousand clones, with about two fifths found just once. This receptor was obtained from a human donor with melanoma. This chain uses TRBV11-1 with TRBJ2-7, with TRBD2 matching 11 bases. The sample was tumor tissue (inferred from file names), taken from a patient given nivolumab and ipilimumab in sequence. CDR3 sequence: CASSKVAGGSYEQYF. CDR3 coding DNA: TGTGCCAGCAGCAAGGTAGCGGGAGGGTCCTACGAGCAGTACTTC.